This TCR beta chain was obtained from a study of blood T cell repertoires in COVID-19. On the study more broadly: In each case, the material was cDNA or gDNA derived from T cells, B-cell-depleted T cells, or PBMCs.

Germline V CDR1 and CDR2: MNHNY, SVGAGI (reference sequence). Trimming removed 5 bases from V and 5 bases from J; junction bases left unmatched: 15. The CDR3 extends over 17 amino acids. The protocol was immunoSEQ multiplex PCR, while the TCRdb copy is restricted to in-frame clones and leaves out a portion. This sample has 250,000 or so clones, with approximately 81% found just once. The chain couples TRBV6-6 to TRBJ2-4; 7 bases are a match to TRBD2. Material for sequencing was peripheral blood. The TCR was taken from a man aged 55 to 70 with acute or convalescent COVID-19. CDR3 nucleotides: TGTGCCAGCAGTCGACGGAGGGGCGGGGGTTCAGAAAACATTCAGTACTTC. Its protein product is CASSRRRGGGSENIQYF.